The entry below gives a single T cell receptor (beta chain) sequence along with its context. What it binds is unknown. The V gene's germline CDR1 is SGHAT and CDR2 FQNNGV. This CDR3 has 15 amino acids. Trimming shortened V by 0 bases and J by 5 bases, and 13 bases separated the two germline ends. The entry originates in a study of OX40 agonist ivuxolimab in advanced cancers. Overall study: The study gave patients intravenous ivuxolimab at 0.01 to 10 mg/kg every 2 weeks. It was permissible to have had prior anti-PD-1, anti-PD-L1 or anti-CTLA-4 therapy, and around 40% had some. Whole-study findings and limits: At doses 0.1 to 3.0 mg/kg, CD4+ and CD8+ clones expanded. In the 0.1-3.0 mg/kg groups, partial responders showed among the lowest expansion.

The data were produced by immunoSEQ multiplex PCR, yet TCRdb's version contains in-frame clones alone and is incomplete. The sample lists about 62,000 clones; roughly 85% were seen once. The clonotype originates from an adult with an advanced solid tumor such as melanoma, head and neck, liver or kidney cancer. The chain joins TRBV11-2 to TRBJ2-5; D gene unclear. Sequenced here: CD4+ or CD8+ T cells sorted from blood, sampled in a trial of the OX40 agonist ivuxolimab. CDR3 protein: CASSLDGNRRETQYF. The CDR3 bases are TGTGCCAGCAGCTTAGATGGGAACAGAAGGGAGACCCAGTACTTC.